One and the same sample provided the 27 T cell receptor beta chains below, sequenced in a study of T-cell reconstitution after alpha-beta-depleted transplantation in children. As it was prepared, the TCRbeta library received unique molecular identifiers. TCRdb reprocessed the PCR reads with MiXCR, giving one entry per CDR3 protein. The data contain under 85,000 distinct CDR3 sequences, about a sixth of them singletons. This specimen consisted of PBMCs, mostly from graft donor cells, obtained 360 days after TCRalphabeta/CD19-depleted stem cell transplant. The receptors derive from a male patient under 10 years old who had a stem cell transplant for acute lymphoblastic leukemia, so the T cells may come from the graft donor.

A few counts support this clonotype. The CDR3 nucleotides are TGCAGTGCTAAAATCGGGGGGGGTGAAAAACTGTTTTTT. It specifies CSAKIGGGEKLFF. The rearrangement joins TRBV20-1 to TRBJ1-4; a possible D gene is TRBD1 (5 bases). V was pared by 4 bases and J by 7 bases, with 13 bases between. Germline-derived CDR1 and CDR2 are DFQATT and SNEGSKA (reference sequence). The CDR3 runs to 13 residues.

The genes are TRBV10-2 and TRBJ2-1, with no clear D. The CDR3 length is 14 residues. Germline CDR1 WSHSY, CDR2 SAAADI. The V gene lost 8 bases and the J gene lost 3 bases, with 14 bases spanning the gap. The CDR3 sequence: CASALGSFYNEQFF. The CDR3 DNA reads TGCGCCAGCGCCTTGGGGTCCTTCTACAATGAGCAGTTCTTC.

The chain employs TRBV6-5 and TRBJ1-1; 7 bases map to TRBD1. CDR1 and CDR2 from the germline V gene are MNHEY and SVGAGI. V shed 5 bases and J 7 bases; nucleotides not matched to a gene: 1. This CDR3 is built from 11 residues. As DNA, the CDR3 is TGTGCCAGCAGTCCAGGGGGTGAAGCTTTCTTT. Translation gives CASSPGGEAFF.

This clonotype was found many times. V and J are TRBV12-3 or TRBV12-4 and TRBJ2-1; D gene unclear. This CDR3 is 14 amino acids long. Trimming took 6 bases from V and 3 from J, leaving 12 bases between them. CDR3 in DNA: TGTGCCAGCAGCGTAGATAAGGTCTACAATGAGCAGTTCTTC. Residues: CASSVDKVYNEQFF.

The chain has TRBV7-9 and TRBJ2-1; 9 bases are shared with TRBD1. Germline V lookup: CDR1 SEHNR, CDR2 FQNEAQ (reference sequence). The CDR3 is 15 residues long. The V segment lost 7 bases and the J segment 4 bases; nucleotides outside the gene matches: 8. CDR3 in amino acids: CASIKDRGGYNEQFF. Written as DNA, the CDR3 is TGTGCCAGCATCAAGGACAGGGGAGGATACAATGAGCAGTTCTTC.

This clonotype was counted only a few times. The rearrangement links TRBV18 to TRBJ2-1, with 8 positions matching TRBD2. V dropped 3 bases and J dropped 8; count of bases not matched to a gene: 9. Germline V gives CDR1 KGHSH, CDR2 LQKENI. The CDR3 has 15 amino acids. CDR3 protein: CASSPGRARHDEQFF. In DNA form, the CDR3 reads TGTGCCAGCTCACCCGGGAGGGCAAGACACGATGAGCAGTTCTTC.

This clonotype was picked up a small number of times. In DNA form, the CDR3 reads TGTGCCAGCAGCCAAGAAAGTGGCAGGGCCTACGAGCAGTACTTC. Translated, it gives CASSQESGRAYEQYF. The rearrangement links TRBV4-2 to TRBJ2-7; possible D gene TRBD1, 5 bases. Germline-derived CDR1 and CDR2 are LGHNA and YNFKEQ. The CDR3 has 15 residues. V was cut by 0 bases and J by 2 bases, with 11 bases left in between.

This clonotype was recorded at least ten times. The chain carries TRBV20-1 and TRBJ2-7, with 9 nucleotides matching TRBD1. Germline V gene sequence: CDR1 DFQATT, CDR2 SNEGSKA (reference sequence). Trimming at V came to 3 bases and at J to 4 bases, leaving 7 bases not matched to a gene. This CDR3 spans 14 amino acids. The chain's CDR3 is CSARTGQGRYEQYF. CDR3 in DNA: TGCAGTGCTAGGACGGGACAGGGAAGATACGAGCAGTACTTC.

The chain links TRBV4-1 to TRBJ1-2; tentative D call: TRBD1 (6 bases). Germline V lookup: CDR1 MGHRA, CDR2 YSYEKL. The CDR3 length is 16 residues. V lost 0 bases to trimming and J lost 4 bases, with 15 bases between them. The CDR3 nucleotides are TGCGCCAGCAGCCAAGATAGACAGGTTTTATTCTATGGCTACACCTTC. It is translated as CASSQDRQVLFYGYTF.

For this clonotype: A junction boundary mismatches the germline segment, possibly from a read error. The chain uses TRBV27 and TRBJ2-7, with 9 positions matching TRBD1. Germline V gene lookup returns CDR1 MNHEY and CDR2 SMNVEV (reference sequence). The CDR3 covers 14 residues. The CDR3 spells CASRIDRGSYERYF. For the CDR3, the DNA is TGTGCCAGCAGGATAGACAGGGGGTCCTACGAGCGGTACTTC.

This CDR3 reads CASSLDFGHQKEYNEQFF. DNA of the CDR3: TGCGCCAGCAGCTTGGATTTTGGACACCAAAAGGAGTACAATGAGCAGTTCTTC. The chain uses TRBV5-1 and TRBJ2-1, with TRBD1 as a possible D gene (5 bases). Germline CDR1 and CDR2: SGHRS and YFSETQ. Trimming left V 0 bases short and J 4 bases short, with 20 bases between. This CDR3 spans 18 amino acids.

This clonotype was found once. The chain has TRBV28 and TRBJ2-3, with 13 nucleotides matching TRBD2. The V gene's germline CDR1 is MDHEN and CDR2 SYDVKM. CDR3 length: 19 residues. V dropped 3 bases and J dropped 0; count of bases not matched to a gene: 9. CDR3 DNA: TGTGCCAGCAGTTTCGTTCCGGGACTAGCGGGGACTAGCACAGATACGCAGTATTTT. It yields the protein CASSFVPGLAGTSTDTQYF.

V usage is TRBV12-3 or TRBV12-4 and J usage is TRBJ2-1, with 8 bases that match TRBD2. Losses at the gene ends were 1 base for V and 5 bases for J; bases not matched to a gene: 13. The CDR3 covers 18 residues. The CDR3 reads CASSLGIGRDTTHNEQFF. The CDR3 DNA reads as TGTGCCAGCAGTTTAGGAATCGGGAGGGACACCACTCACAATGAGCAGTTCTTC.

This clonotype was detected a few times. The rearrangement links TRBV12-3 or TRBV12-4 to TRBJ2-3; maybe TRBD2 (5 bases). This CDR3 spans 15 amino acids. Trimming cost V 6 bases and J 0 bases, with 13 bases left between them. The CDR3 bases are TGTGCCAGCAGACGGACTTTACTTAGCACAGATACGCAGTATTTT. It codes for CASRRTLLSTDTQYF.

The genes are TRBV15 and TRBJ1-1; 10 positions agree with TRBD1. The V gene end was trimmed by 8 bases and the J gene end by 1 base; junction bases not matched to a gene: 1. This CDR3 contains 13 residues. The germline gives CDR1 LNHNV, CDR2 YYDKDF (reference sequence). This chain's CDR3 is CATGQGGNTEAFF. Here the CDR3 DNA reads TGTGCCACCGGACAGGGGGGGAACACTGAAGCTTTCTTT.

This CDR3 is CASSPHGKAQHF. CDR3 DNA sequence: TGTGCCAGCTCACCCCATGGGAAGGCCCAGCATTTT. The chain joins TRBV18 to TRBJ1-5; D is unresolved. Germline CDR1 and CDR2: KGHSH and LQKENI. The ends were cut back, 3 bases at V and 11 bases at J, with 11 bases in the middle. The CDR3 is 12 amino acids.

There are a few counts of this clonotype. The chain combines TRBV5-1 with TRBJ2-7; unclear D gene. From germline, CDR1 is SGHRS and CDR2 YFSETQ. The CDR3 contains 12 residues. Trimming shortened V by 4 bases and J by 2 bases, and 7 bases separated the two germline ends. The CDR3 coding sequence is TGCGCCAGCAGCGTCGACCCCTACGAGCAGTACTTC. As protein: CASSVDPYEQYF.

This clonotype was observed a few times. The chain carries TRBV20-1 and TRBJ2-1; D ambiguous. CDR1 and CDR2 from the germline V gene are DFQATT and SNEGSKA (reference sequence). The CDR3 spans 15 residues. V lost 3 bases to trimming and J lost 0 bases, with 12 bases between them. The CDR3 loop reads CSARASESSYNEQFF. The CDR3 nucleotides are TGCAGTGCTAGGGCCAGCGAAAGCTCCTACAATGAGCAGTTCTTC.

The chain couples TRBV2 to TRBJ2-5; no definite D call. V was clipped by 2 bases and J by 6 bases, with 13 bases between them. Germline-derived CDR1 and CDR2 are SNHLY and FYNNEI. The CDR3 runs to 14 residues. In DNA, the CDR3 is TGTGCCAGCAGTGAACTGGCTACAAGAAAGACCCAGTACTTC. Encoded protein: CASSELATRKTQYF.

CDR3 DNA: TGTGCCAGCAGTTACTTTCCGCAGGGTGCGCAGTATTTT. It is translated as CASSYFPQGAQYF. The chain employs TRBV6-5 and TRBJ2-3; the D gene is possibly TRBD1 (5 bases). V gave up 1 base and J gave up 10 bases, with 12 bases separating them. The length of the CDR3 is 13 residues. Germline CDR1 MNHEY, CDR2 SVGAGI.

The chain joins TRBV6-5 to TRBJ2-1, with D possibly matching TRBD2 (6 bases). Germline V lookup: CDR1 MNHEY, CDR2 SVGAGI. The CDR3 contains 12 residues. The V gene lost 1 base and the J gene lost 10 bases, with 8 bases spanning the gap. CDR3 coding DNA: TGTGCCAGCAGTTACTATAGCGGCGAGCAGTTCTTC. This translates into CASSYYSGEQFF.

The V call is TRBV5-1, the J call TRBJ2-7; 10 nucleotides line up with TRBD1. CDR1 SGHRS and CDR2 YFSETQ come from the germline V gene. J was trimmed by 4 bases and V by 2 bases; bases with no gene match: 3. The CDR3 covers 14 residues. The CDR3 DNA follows: TGCGCCAGCAGCTTTCGACAGGGGGCGTACGAGCAGTACTTC. It translates to CASSFRQGAYEQYF.

The DNA for the CDR3 is TGTGCCAGCAGCTTCGGGGTGTACGAAAACACCATATATTTT. Translation: CASSFGVYENTIYF. J is TRBJ1-3 and V is TRBV7-9, with D unclear. This CDR3 comprises 14 residues. Germline V gene lookup returns CDR1 SEHNR and CDR2 FQNEAQ (reference sequence). Trimming took 3 bases from V and 6 from J, leaving 12 bases between them.

This clonotype was counted only a few times. The V call is TRBV2, the J call TRBJ2-1; D might be TRBD2 (6 bases). V dropped 3 bases and J dropped 2 bases, with 11 bases sitting between them. The CDR3 runs 15 residues. Per germline, CDR1 SNHLY and CDR2 FYNNEI. CDR3 region: CASSEIGSPYNEQFF. CDR3 bases: TGTGCCAGCAGTGAGATCGGGAGTCCCTACAATGAGCAGTTCTTC.

This clonotype was recorded many times. CDR3 sequence: CASRASGRKETQYF. The CDR3 coding sequence is TGTGCCAGCAGGGCTAGCGGGAGGAAAGAGACCCAGTACTTC. The gene calls are TRBV6-2 or TRBV6-3 and TRBJ2-5; 11 nucleotides match TRBD2. The CDR3 covers 14 residues. Trimming cost V 6 bases and J 3 bases; bases outside gene matches: 3. Germline V lookup: CDR1 MNHEY, CDR2 SVGEGT.

The chain recombines TRBV5-4 with TRBJ2-3; 11 bases line up with TRBD2. Germline V gene sequence: CDR1 SGHNT, CDR2 YYREEE (reference sequence). Unmatched junction bases numbered 11, after V lost 2 bases and J lost 0 bases. This CDR3 has 19 residues. CDR3 in amino acids: CASSFQLAGVVTSTDTQYF. CDR3 bases: TGTGCCAGCAGCTTTCAACTAGCGGGAGTCGTTACTAGCACAGATACGCAGTATTTT.

A few counts support this clonotype. This sequence joins TRBV5-1 and TRBJ1-3; no clear D gene. The CDR3 extends over 14 amino acids. Germline assignment: CDR1 SGHRS and CDR2 YFSETQ. Trimming stripped 1 base from V and 0 bases from J, with 5 bases between. The CDR3, as DNA: TGCGCCAGCAGCTTGTACATCTCTGGAAACACCATATATTTT. Translation: CASSLYISGNTIYF.